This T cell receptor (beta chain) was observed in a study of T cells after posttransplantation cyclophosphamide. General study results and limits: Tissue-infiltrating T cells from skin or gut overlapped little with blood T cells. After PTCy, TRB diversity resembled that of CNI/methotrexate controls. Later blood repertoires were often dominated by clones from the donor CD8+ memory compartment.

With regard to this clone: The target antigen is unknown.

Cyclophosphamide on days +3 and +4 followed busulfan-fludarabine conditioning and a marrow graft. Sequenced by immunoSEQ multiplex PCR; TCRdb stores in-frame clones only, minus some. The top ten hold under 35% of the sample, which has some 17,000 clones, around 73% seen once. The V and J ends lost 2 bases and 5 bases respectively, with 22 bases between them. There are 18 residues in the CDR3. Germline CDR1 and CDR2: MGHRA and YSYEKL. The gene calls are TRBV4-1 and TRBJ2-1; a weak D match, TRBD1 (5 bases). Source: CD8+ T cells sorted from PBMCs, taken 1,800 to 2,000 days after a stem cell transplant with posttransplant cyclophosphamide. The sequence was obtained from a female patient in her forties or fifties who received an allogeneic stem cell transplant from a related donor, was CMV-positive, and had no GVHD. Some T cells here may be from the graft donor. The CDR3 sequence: CASSQNEGSAGKNNEQFF. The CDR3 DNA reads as TGCGCCAGCAGCCAAAACGAAGGCTCGGCAGGGAAGAACAATGAGCAGTTCTTC.